Listed below are T cell receptor beta chains from one sample, sequenced in a study of T cell repertoires in aging, cancer and after chemotherapy. Each CDR3 protein gets one entry after TCRdb re-called the multiplex PCR reads with MiXCR. The profile shows some 2,000 distinct CDR3 sequences, less than 35% of them singletons. Source material: blood. All receptors derive from a human donor with a solid tumor. The CDR3 runs from the conserved cysteine through the conserved F or W. D genes are given only for firm matches. Expanded clones are given a class, and other clones once, few, many or no size at all.

J: TRBJ2-2
V: TRBV11-3
D: TRBD2
size: few
CDR3: CASSFSLAVTGELFF
DNA: TGTGCCAGCAGCTTCAGCCTAGCGGTTACCGGGGAGCTGTTTTTT

J: TRBJ2-3
V: TRBV7-2
D: NA
size: NA
CDR3: CASSLGTGQYF
DNA: TGTGCCAGCAGCTTAGGGACGGGACAGTATTTT

J: TRBJ2-3
V: TRBV18
D: NA
size: few
CDR3: CASSPRGRGTFTDTQYF
DNA: TGTGCCAGCTCACCACGGGGGCGGGGGACGTTCACAGATACGCAGTATTTT

J: TRBJ2-3
V: TRBV5-1
D: NA
size: few
CDR3: CASRIITSRSTDTQYF
DNA: TGCGCCAGCAGAATTATCACGAGCCGCAGCACAGATACGCAGTATTTT

J: TRBJ2-6
V: TRBV6-1
D: NA
size: large
CDR3: CASSADSSGANVLTF
DNA: TGTGCCAGCAGTGCTGACAGCTCTGGGGCCAACGTCCTGACTTTC

J: TRBJ1-1
V: TRBV4-3
D: NA
size: NA
CDR3: CASSRSRGTEAFF
DNA: TGCGCCAGCAGCCGGTCGCGGGGGACTGAAGCTTTCTTT

J: TRBJ2-2
V: TRBV19
D: NA
size: few
CDR3: CASRWAGAYTGELFF
DNA: TGTGCCAGTAGGTGGGCGGGGGCCTACACCGGGGAGCTGTTTTTT

J: TRBJ2-3
V: TRBV11-3
D: NA
size: medium-sized
CDR3: CASSLVESTDTQYF
DNA: TGTGCCAGCAGCTTAGTGGAAAGCACAGATACGCAGTATTTT

J: TRBJ2-5
V: TRBV10-3
D: NA
size: medium-sized
CDR3: CAINEGGQETQYF
DNA: TGTGCCATCAATGAGGGGGGGCAGGAGACCCAGTACTTC

J: TRBJ2-3
V: TRBV6-4
D: NA
size: large
CDR3: CASSPGDGTDTQYF
DNA: TGTGCCAGCAGCCCGGGAGACGGCACAGATACGCAGTATTTT

J: TRBJ2-1
V: TRBV4-3
D: NA
size: few
CDR3: CASSQDRRTARNNEQFF
DNA: TGCGCCAGCAGCCAAGATCGTAGGACAGCACGAAACAATGAGCAGTTCTTC

J: TRBJ1-2
V: TRBV6-2/TRBV6-3
D: NA
size: once
CDR3: CASSSVGLRGDYSYTF
DNA: TGTGCCAGCAGCTCCGTCGGATTAAGGGGGGACTATAGCTACACCTTC

J: TRBJ2-3
V: TRBV6-2/TRBV6-3
D: TRBD2
size: medium-sized
CDR3: CASSYQAGGPSDTQYF
DNA: TGTGCCAGCAGTTACCAAGCGGGAGGGCCGTCAGATACGCAGTATTTT

J: TRBJ1-6
V: TRBV6-5
D: TRBD1
size: large
CDR3: CASTPGQATAPLHF
DNA: TGTGCCAGCACCCCGGGACAGGCGACGGCACCCCTCCACTTT

J: TRBJ2-5
V: TRBV7-3
D: TRBD2
size: few
CDR3: CASSFGGGQETQYF
DNA: TGTGCCAGCAGCTTTGGGGGAGGGCAAGAGACCCAGTACTTC

J: TRBJ2-2
V: TRBV9
D: NA
size: NA
CDR3: CASSALSTGELFF
DNA: TGTGCCAGCAGCGCCCTAAGCACCGGGGAGCTGTTTTTT

J: TRBJ1-2
V: TRBV20-1
D: NA
size: NA
CDR3: CSARDRRRDGYTF
DNA: TGCAGTGCTAGAGATCGGAGGAGGGATGGCTACACCTTC

J: TRBJ2-3
V: TRBV6-1
D: NA
size: large
CDR3: CASSEGIDTDTQYF
DNA: TGTGCCAGCAGTGAAGGGATAGACACAGATACGCAGTATTTT

J: TRBJ1-5
V: TRBV6-5
D: NA
size: medium-sized
CDR3: CASSSGPLGPQHF
DNA: TGTGCCAGCAGCTCAGGGCCCCTAGGGCCCCAGCATTTT

J: TRBJ1-4
V: TRBV30
D: TRBD1
size: large
CDR3: CAWSATGGIGEKLFF
DNA: TGTGCCTGGAGTGCCACAGGGGGCATAGGGGAAAAACTGTTTTTT

J: TRBJ2-1
V: TRBV9
D: TRBD2
size: NA
CDR3: CASSNRDYHYNEHFF
DNA: TGTGCCAGCAGCAACCGGGACTACCACTACAATGAGCATTTCTTC

J: TRBJ1-2
V: TRBV19
D: TRBD1
size: NA
CDR3: CASTSGQTIYGYTF
DNA: TGTGCCAGTACCTCGGGACAGACAATTTATGGCTACACCTTC

J: TRBJ1-5
V: TRBV20-1
D: NA
size: few
CDR3: CSANGPGNQPQHF
DNA: TGCAGTGCTAACGGACCGGGCAATCAGCCCCAGCATTTT

J: TRBJ1-5
V: TRBV6-6
D: NA
size: large
CDR3: CASIGLGDQPQHF
DNA: TGTGCCAGCATTGGTCTAGGGGATCAGCCCCAGCATTTT

J: TRBJ2-3
V: TRBV6-4
D: NA
size: few
CDR3: CASSVSQKPTDTQYF
DNA: TGTGCCAGCAGCGTTTCCCAAAAACCCACAGATACGCAGTATTTT

J: TRBJ2-3
V: TRBV6-4
D: TRBD2
size: large
CDR3: CASSATSGAPTDTQYF
DNA: TGTGCCAGCAGTGCGACTAGCGGGGCCCCAACAGATACGCAGTATTTT

J: TRBJ2-3
V: TRBV6-6
D: NA
size: large
CDR3: CASTSWGTDTQYF
DNA: TGTGCCAGCACGTCGTGGGGGACAGATACGCAGTATTTT

J: TRBJ1-2
V: TRBV7-2
D: TRBD1
size: NA
CDR3: CASSPGQAGGYTF
DNA: TGTGCCAGCAGCCCCGGACAGGCGGGCGGCTACACCTTC

J: TRBJ1-1
V: TRBV19
D: NA
size: few
CDR3: CASREGQGNTEAFF
DNA: TGTGCCAGTAGGGAGGGTCAGGGGAACACTGAAGCTTTCTTT

J: TRBJ2-3
V: TRBV4-3
D: TRBD2
size: few
CDR3: CASSPFPTSGSLTDTQYF
DNA: TGCGCCAGCAGCCCATTCCCGACTAGCGGGAGTCTCACAGATACGCAGTATTTT

J: TRBJ1-5
V: TRBV19
D: NA
size: few
CDR3: CASKIQHRSYQPQHF
DNA: TGTGCCAGTAAGATCCAGCACAGGAGCTATCAGCCCCAGCATTTT

J: TRBJ2-1
V: TRBV7-6
D: NA
size: NA
CDR3: CASSLVHPYNEQFF
DNA: TGTGCCAGCAGCTTAGTCCACCCCTACAATGAGCAGTTCTTC

J: TRBJ1-2
V: TRBV30
D: NA
size: large
CDR3: CAWSPRVDGYTF
DNA: TGTGCCTGGAGCCCCAGGGTAGATGGCTACACCTTC

J: TRBJ2-3
V: TRBV10-3
D: TRBD2
size: medium-sized
CDR3: CAISDPTSGGTDTQYF
DNA: TGTGCCATCAGTGACCCGACTAGCGGGGGGACAGATACGCAGTATTTT

J: TRBJ2-3
V: TRBV6-4
D: TRBD2
size: medium-sized
CDR3: CASSDEAGGQKDTQYF
DNA: TGTGCCAGCAGTGACGAAGCGGGGGGGCAAAAAGATACGCAGTATTTT

J: TRBJ1-5
V: TRBV28
D: NA
size: once
CDR3: CASSLLGWDKPQHF
DNA: TGTGCCAGCAGTTTATTAGGCTGGGATAAGCCCCAGCATTTT

J: TRBJ2-3
V: TRBV14
D: NA
size: NA
CDR3: CASSYSRAPPDTQYF
DNA: TGTGCCAGCAGCTACTCTAGGGCTCCCCCCGATACGCAGTATTTT

J: TRBJ1-4
V: TRBV6-1
D: NA
size: few
CDR3: CASRPPTGRNEKLFF
DNA: TGTGCCAGCAGGCCCCCGACGGGTCGTAATGAAAAACTGTTTTTT

J: TRBJ2-2
V: TRBV19
D: NA
size: medium-sized
CDR3: CASSTPGTATGELFF
DNA: TGTGCCAGTAGTACCCCCGGGACGGCAACCGGGGAGCTGTTTTTT

J: TRBJ2-5
V: TRBV7-2
D: TRBD1
size: NA
CDR3: CASSFGWTGGETQYF
DNA: TGTGCCAGCAGCTTCGGGTGGACAGGGGGAGAGACCCAGTACTTC

J: TRBJ2-2
V: TRBV7-2
D: TRBD1
size: medium-sized
CDR3: CASSPTRGTNTGELFF
DNA: TGTGCCAGCAGCCCGACCAGGGGGACGAACACCGGGGAGCTGTTTTTT

J: TRBJ2-3
V: TRBV15
D: TRBD2
size: medium-sized
CDR3: CATSADSSGRARDTQYF
DNA: TGTGCCACCAGCGCTGATTCTAGCGGGAGGGCCCGAGATACGCAGTATTTT

J: TRBJ1-3
V: TRBV7-9
D: NA
size: NA
CDR3: CASSPIGGPVSGNTIYF
DNA: TGTGCCAGCAGCCCCATCGGGGGGCCCGTCTCTGGAAACACCATATATTTT

J: TRBJ2-1
V: TRBV20-1
D: TRBD2
size: NA
CDR3: CSATLGASGGHNEQFF
DNA: TGCAGTGCTACCCTCGGGGCTAGCGGGGGCCACAATGAGCAGTTCTTC

J: TRBJ2-3
V: TRBV6-1
D: NA
size: medium-sized
CDR3: CASSELLGARGNTQYF
DNA: TGTGCCAGCAGTGAATTGTTGGGGGCACGGGGGAATACGCAGTATTTT

J: TRBJ2-2
V: TRBV5-4
D: NA
size: medium-sized
CDR3: CASSLQGSGTGELFF
DNA: TGTGCCAGCAGCTTGCAGGGCTCGGGCACCGGGGAGCTGTTTTTT

J: TRBJ1-2
V: TRBV7-6
D: TRBD1
size: few
CDR3: CASSVGGQGKGYTF
DNA: TGTGCCAGCAGCGTCGGTGGACAGGGTAAAGGCTACACCTTC

J: TRBJ1-5
V: TRBV7-2
D: NA
size: NA
CDR3: CASSLGGRNQPQHF
DNA: TGTGCCAGCAGCTTGGGGGGTCGCAATCAGCCCCAGCATTTT

J: TRBJ2-1
V: TRBV27
D: NA
size: NA
CDR3: CASSLSSGEPDEQFF
DNA: TGTGCCAGCAGTTTATCTTCAGGGGAGCCCGATGAGCAGTTCTTC

J: TRBJ2-3
V: TRBV30
D: TRBD2
size: large
CDR3: CAWSAIAGGPRDTQYF
DNA: TGTGCCTGGAGTGCGATAGCGGGAGGGCCCAGAGATACGCAGTATTTT

J: TRBJ1-5
V: TRBV27
D: NA
size: once
CDR3: CASSLIGEPQHF
DNA: TGTGCCAGCAGTTTAATCGGGGAGCCCCAGCATTTT

J: TRBJ2-3
V: TRBV5-4
D: TRBD2
size: medium-sized
CDR3: CASSLALAGGTSTDTQYF
DNA: TGTGCCAGCAGCTTGGCGCTAGCGGGGGGGACTAGCACAGATACGCAGTATTTT

J: TRBJ2-6
V: TRBV6-2/TRBV6-3
D: NA
size: medium-sized
CDR3: CASSYNSGANVLTF
DNA: TGTGCCAGCAGTTACAACTCTGGGGCCAACGTCCTGACTTTC

J: TRBJ2-3
V: TRBV15
D: NA
size: medium-sized
CDR3: CATSEGEREITYTQYF
DNA: TGTGCCACCAGCGAGGGGGAGCGGGAAATCACATATACGCAGTATTTT

J: TRBJ2-2
V: TRBV5-4
D: NA
size: few
CDR3: CASAPGSTGELFF
DNA: TGTGCCAGCGCCCCCGGTAGCACCGGGGAGCTGTTTTTT

J: TRBJ2-2
V: TRBV7-6
D: TRBD1
size: medium-sized
CDR3: CASSLRSRQGNTGELFF
DNA: TGTGCCAGCAGCTTGCGCAGTAGACAGGGGAACACCGGGGAGCTGTTTTTT

J: TRBJ2-5
V: TRBV20-1
D: NA
size: NA
CDR3: CSARITGIQETQYF
DNA: TGCAGTGCTAGAATTACCGGAATCCAAGAGACCCAGTACTTC

J: TRBJ2-1
V: TRBV15
D: NA
size: medium-sized
CDR3: CATSRDARSEQFF
DNA: TGTGCCACCAGCAGAGACGCTAGAAGTGAGCAGTTCTTC

J: TRBJ1-6
V: TRBV5-1
D: NA
size: NA
CDR3: CASSFQGIGDNSPLHF
DNA: TGCGCCAGCAGCTTTCAGGGAATCGGGGATAATTCACCCCTCCACTTT

J: TRBJ1-6
V: TRBV6-5
D: TRBD1
size: large
CDR3: CASSYSIRTGDSPLHF
DNA: TGTGCCAGCAGTTACTCGATTCGGACAGGGGATTCACCCCTCCACTTT